This passage covers 21 T cell receptor beta chains from one sample sequenced in a study of cytomegalovirus exposure and HLA in healthy donors. A multiplex PCR was run with 60 Vbeta primers and 13 Jbeta primers. Only in-frame clones appear in the TCRdb table, and some are missing; sequencing was by immunoSEQ multiplex PCR. Of about 140,000 clones listed, roughly 77% are singletons. The sequenced material came from PBMCs. The receptors shown here come from a man in his thirties or forties in good health and CMV-seronegative.

The gene calls are TRBV27 and TRBJ1-1, with 8 bases identical to TRBD1. The CDR3 extends over 16 amino acids. V lost 4 bases, J lost 3 bases, and 10 bases stayed unmatched. Germline values: CDR1 MNHEY, CDR2 SMNVEV (reference sequence). The CDR3 bases are TGTGCCAGCAGTTCACCTTCAGGGGGCGCGTACACTGAAGCTTTCTTT. This sequence encodes CASSSPSGGAYTEAFF.

The J gene is TRBJ2-4, the V gene TRBV5-1, with D tentatively TRBD1 (5 bases). The CDR3 is made up of 14 amino acids. The V end lost 0 bases, the J end lost 9 bases, and 13 bases lay between the germline ends. Germline V CDR1 and CDR2: SGHRS, YFSETQ. The CDR3 DNA reads TGCGCCAGCAGCTTGGGACAGCCTAGAAGCATTCAGTACTTC. Its translation: CASSLGQPRSIQYF.

This rearrangement joins TRBV27 to TRBJ2-3; D is unresolved. V shed 4 bases and J shed 0 bases, with 8 bases lying between them. CDR3 length equals 14 residues. The germline V gene encodes CDR1 MNHEY and CDR2 SMNVEV (reference sequence). The CDR3 DNA reads as TGTGCCAGCAGTTACGCGGAGAGCACAGATACGCAGTATTTT. Encoded protein: CASSYAESTDTQYF.

This chain uses TRBV7-8 with TRBJ2-7, with 8 nucleotides matching TRBD2. The V gene's germline CDR1 is SGHVS and CDR2 FQNEAQ. V lost 5 bases and J lost 1; bases outside the gene matches: 7. The CDR3 is 15 residues long. The CDR3 sequence is CASSPFGGGSYEQYF. The CDR3 nucleotides read TGTGCCAGCAGCCCGTTCGGGGGGGGGTCCTACGAGCAGTACTTC.

V and J are TRBV7-9 and TRBJ2-1, with 7 nucleotides matching TRBD1. The germline V gene has CDR1 SEHNR and CDR2 FQNEAQ (reference sequence). The CDR3 runs to 14 residues. J was trimmed by 6 bases and V by 4 bases; bases with no gene match: 6. CDR3 loop: CASSSRGRANEQFF. The DNA for the CDR3 is TGTGCCAGCAGCTCGAGGGGGCGGGCCAATGAGCAGTTCTTC. Based on the CDR3 plus reference TRBV7-9 and TRBJ2-1, the full variable domain is DTGVSQNPRHKITKRGQNVTFRCDPISEHNRLYWYRQTLGQGPEFLTYFQNEAQLEKSRLLSDRFSAERPKGSFSTLEIQRTEQGDSAMYLCASSSRGRANEQFFGPGTRLTVL.

By proportion, this clone is medium-sized. The chain joins TRBV5-1 to TRBJ1-1, with TRBD1 identical over 7 bases. This CDR3 contains 13 residues. The germline gives CDR1 SGHRS, CDR2 YFSETQ. J lost 6 bases, V lost 7 bases, and 9 bases had no gene match. CDR3: CASGWDTGAEAFF. Written as DNA, the CDR3 is TGCGCCAGCGGGTGGGACACAGGGGCTGAAGCTTTCTTT.

The chain joins TRBV27 to TRBJ1-1; 8 bases are shared with TRBD1. The CDR3 totals 13 residues. Unmatched junction bases numbered 3, after V lost 5 bases and J lost 4 bases. Germline assignment: CDR1 MNHEY and CDR2 SMNVEV (reference sequence). The CDR3 nucleotides read TGTGCCAGCAGTCTTACAGGGGGCACTGAAGCTTTCTTT. Its translation is CASSLTGGTEAFF.

V and J are TRBV5-6 and TRBJ1-2, with a weak D call TRBD1 (5 bases). Trimming stripped 0 bases from V and 8 bases from J, with 11 bases between. Germline-derived CDR1 and CDR2 are SGHDT and YYEEEE. The CDR3 has 13 residues. CDR3 sequence: CASSLARVRGYTF. In DNA form, the CDR3 reads TGTGCCAGCAGCTTGGCCAGGGTGCGGGGCTACACCTTC.

The rearrangement links TRBV28 to TRBJ1-2; D gene ambiguous. Trimming cost V 7 bases and J 6 bases, with 15 bases left between them. This CDR3 has 13 residues. Germline CDR1 MDHEN, CDR2 SYDVKM. In DNA form, the CDR3 reads TGTGCCAGCACCCCGGCGGGGTTGGATGGCTACACCTTC. It translates to CASTPAGLDGYTF.

The V gene is TRBV4-2, the J gene TRBJ2-7; 8 nucleotides align to TRBD1. CDR1 is LGHNA, CDR2 YNFKEQ, per germline. This CDR3 contains 15 residues. The V segment lost 3 bases and the J segment 7 bases; nucleotides outside the gene matches: 11. This chain's CDR3 is CASSQAGQDKIEQYF. As DNA, the CDR3 is TGTGCCAGCAGCCAGGCGGGACAGGACAAAATAGAGCAGTACTTC.

The chain couples TRBV5-1 to TRBJ1-2, with D unresolved. Germline V gene data show CDR1 as SGHRS and CDR2 as YFSETQ. V was cut by 3 bases and J by 0 bases, with 9 bases left in between. This CDR3 is 14 amino acids long. In DNA, the CDR3 is TGCGCCAGCAGCTCAACAACCACTAACTATGGCTACACCTTC. Its translation is CASSSTTTNYGYTF.

This clone was counted once. This rearrangement joins TRBV12-5 to TRBJ2-2; TRBD2 is a possible D gene (6 bases). The CDR3 has 15 amino acids. The V end was cut by 7 bases, the J end by 1 base, with 13 bases between. Germline V gene data show CDR1 as LGHNT and CDR2 as FRNRAP. DNA of the CDR3: TGTGCTAGTGCCTTGCCGGGGGAGAACACCGGGGAGCTGTTTTTT. It specifies CASALPGENTGELFF.

This chain uses TRBV6-5 with TRBJ2-1; 8 bases map to TRBD2. V trimming: 2 bases; J trimming: 5 bases; junction bases outside the gene matches: 5. The CDR3 extends over 15 amino acids. Germline V lookup: CDR1 MNHEY, CDR2 SVGAGI. The CDR3 region has the DNA TGTGCCAGCAGTTACACCGGGACTAGTAACAATGAGCAGTTCTTC. This codes for CASSYTGTSNNEQFF.

V and J are TRBV5-4 and TRBJ2-1; weak D call: TRBD1 (6 bases). Germline values: CDR1 SGHNT, CDR2 YYREEE (reference sequence). The CDR3 is 16 residues long. The V end was cut by 6 bases, the J end by 1 base, with 17 bases between. In nucleotides, the CDR3 is TGTGCCAGCAACTCTCAGGGGATCGGGTCCTACAATGAGCAGTTCTTC. Protein sequence: CASNSQGIGSYNEQFF.

CDR3 amino acids: CASSVTGQGVEQYF. In nucleotides, the CDR3 is TGTGCCAGCAGTGTGACGGGACAGGGTGTCGAGCAGTACTTC. V gene TRBV6-1 combines with J gene TRBJ2-7; TRBD1 matches 9 bases. V was clipped by 4 bases and J by 6 bases; unmatched bases: 7. The CDR3 loop spans 14 amino acids. Per germline, CDR1 MNHNS and CDR2 SASEGT.

The chain combines TRBV7-2 with TRBJ2-1, with 8 positions matching TRBD1. V lost 4 bases to trimming and J lost 9 bases; unmatched junction nucleotides: 14. The CDR3 consists of 16 residues. Germline V lookup: CDR1 SGHTA, CDR2 FQGNSA. CDR3 protein: CASSSGLGGGQGEQFF. The DNA for the CDR3 is TGTGCCAGCAGCTCAGGTCTAGGGGGTGGACAGGGTGAGCAGTTCTTC. The full variable domain, completed using reference TRBV7-2 and TRBJ2-1, is GAGVSQSPSNKVTEKGKDVELRCDPISGHTALYWYRQSLGQGLEFLIYFQGNSAPDKSGLPSDRFSAERTGGSVSTLTIQRTQQEDSAVYLCASSSGLGGGQGEQFFGPGTRLTVL.

The J gene is TRBJ2-7, the V gene TRBV6-1; maybe TRBD1 (6 bases). The CDR3 has 15 amino acids. Trimming removed 2 bases at V and 0 bases at J, with 11 bases between. Germline V lookup: CDR1 MNHNS, CDR2 SASEGT. Here the CDR3 reads CASSERDRSSYEQYF. The DNA of the CDR3 is TGTGCCAGCAGTGAACGTGACAGGTCCTCCTACGAGCAGTACTTC.

The rearrangement uses TRBV9 and TRBJ2-2, with TRBD2 matching over 8 bases. The CDR3 spans 16 residues. Trimming cost V 0 bases and J 2 bases; bases outside gene matches: 3. The germline CDR1 and CDR2 sequences are SGDLS and YYNGEE. The CDR3 region has the DNA TGTGCCAGCAGCGTAGTGAGCGGGGGCAACACCGGGGAGCTGTTTTTT. Its translation: CASSVVSGGNTGELFF.

The chain links TRBV15 to TRBJ2-7, with 11 positions matching TRBD2. The V gene end was trimmed by 6 bases and the J gene end by 2 bases; junction bases not matched to a gene: 15. CDR1 and CDR2 (germline): LNHNV, YYDKDF (reference sequence). This CDR3 has 18 amino acids. CDR3 loop: CATSHPSGRPPLTYEQYF. CDR3 sequence (DNA): TGTGCCACCAGTCATCCTAGCGGGAGGCCCCCGTTAACCTACGAGCAGTACTTC. Supplemented by reference TRBV15 and TRBJ2-7, the full variable domain reads DAMVIQNPRYQVTQFGKPVTLSCSQTLNHNVMYWYQQKSSQAPKLLFHYYDKDFNNEADTPDNFQSRRPNTSFCFLDIRSPGLGDTAMYLCATSHPSGRPPLTYEQYFGPGTRLTVT.

The V call is TRBV5-1, the J call TRBJ2-1; 9 nucleotides match TRBD2. CDR1 is SGHRS and CDR2 is YFSETQ in the germline V gene. V dropped 5 bases and J dropped 8; count of bases not matched to a gene: 11. The CDR3 loop spans 15 amino acids. CDR3 sequence reads: CASRGGGRAVYEQFF. CDR3 DNA: TGCGCCAGCAGGGGTGGCGGGAGGGCTGTGTATGAGCAGTTCTTC.

V usage is TRBV6-5 and J usage is TRBJ1-1; D may be TRBD1 (6 bases). Trimming stripped 11 bases from V and 1 base from J, with 20 bases between. The CDR3 has 15 amino acids. Germline loops: CDR1 MNHEY, CDR2 SVGAGI. The CDR3 DNA reads as TGTGCCGTACAAAAGTACGTGACAGGGAACACTGAAGCTTTCTTT. It is translated as CAVQKYVTGNTEAFF.